The clone carrying this TCR beta chain is medium-sized in the sample. Its antigen is not identified. In the original workflow: Clinicopathological groups supplied CDR3 differences that were used to build a distant-metastasis classifier for papillary thyroid cancer. TCRdb used MiXCR to call clones anew from the PCR reads. The V and J calls, along with clone size, are taken from TCRdb and not from the paper's own processing. The sample includes 12,000 or so clones, around a third seen only once; the top ten take roughly 12%. The CDR3 contains 14 residues. CDR1 GTSNPN and CDR2 SVGIG come from the germline V gene (reference sequence). With 2 bases removed from V and 1 base from J, the gap between germline ends came to 9 bases. This sample is part of a study of metastatic and nonmetastatic thyroid tumors. Study in general: Blood and tumor or nodule tissue repertoires from malignant and benign thyroid patients were compared. Study-wide points: Malignant tumors reportedly showed significantly higher TCR beta diversity than benign nodules in both blood and tumor.

No patient had received any treatment before thyroid surgery. This clonotype was sampled from a male donor with papillary thyroid cancer or a benign thyroid nodule (not recorded which). Some clones in this sample may be carry-over from other donors' samples. The J gene is TRBJ1-5, the V gene TRBV30; D is ambiguous. The source material was tumor tissue. DNA for the CDR3: TGTGCCTGGAGTACTGGGCTAAGCAATCAGCCCCAGCATTTT. It specifies CAWSTGLSNQPQHF.